This T cell receptor beta chain was identified in a study of blood T cell repertoires in COVID-19. Study-level background: Acute-phase and convalescent COVID-19 samples originated in the United States, Italy and Spain. Sample material is recorded as cDNA or gDNA derived from T cells, B-cell-depleted T cells, or PBMCs.

Adults between about 18 and 95 years of age took part from about 24 US areas. Categorization into cohorts depended on clinical history that participants reported. The method was immunoSEQ multiplex PCR; TCRdb's version includes in-frame clones alone and lacks a portion of them. The top ten hold approximately 1.1% of the sample, which has about 200,000 clones, 85% to 90% seen once. V dropped 8 bases and J dropped 4; count of bases not matched to a gene: 2. The germline V gene encodes CDR1 LNHDA and CDR2 SQIVND (reference sequence). The CDR3 runs 12 residues. The V gene is TRBV19, the J gene TRBJ1-2, with 9 bases matching TRBD1. The sequencing input was PBMCs or T cells enriched from blood (not recorded which). The clonotype was recovered from a man under 40 who had recovered from COVID-19. Here the CDR3 DNA reads TGTGCCAGTGGGGACAGGGCCTATGGCTACACCTTC. Protein product: CASGDRAYGYTF.